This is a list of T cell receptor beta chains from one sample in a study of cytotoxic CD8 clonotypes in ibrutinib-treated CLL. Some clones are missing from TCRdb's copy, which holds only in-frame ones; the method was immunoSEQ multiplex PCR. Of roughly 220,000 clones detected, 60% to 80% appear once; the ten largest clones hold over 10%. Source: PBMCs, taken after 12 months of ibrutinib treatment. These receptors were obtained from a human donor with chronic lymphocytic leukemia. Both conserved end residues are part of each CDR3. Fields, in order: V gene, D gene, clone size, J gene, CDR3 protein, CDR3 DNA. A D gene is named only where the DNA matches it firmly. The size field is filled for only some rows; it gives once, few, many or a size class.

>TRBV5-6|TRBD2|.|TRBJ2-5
CASSLTSGGAETQYF
TGTGCCAGCAGCCTGACTAGCGGGGGGGCTGAGACCCAGTACTTC
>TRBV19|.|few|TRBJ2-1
CASSLLASYNEQFF
TGTGCCAGTAGCCTTCTAGCGTCCTACAATGAGCAGTTCTTC
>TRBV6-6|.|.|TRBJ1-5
CASSYIRNQPQHF
TGTGCCAGCAGTTACATCAGGAATCAGCCCCAGCATTTT
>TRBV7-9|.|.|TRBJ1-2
CASSAIGTGNYGYTF
TGTGCCAGCAGCGCCATCGGGACTGGTAACTATGGCTACACCTTC
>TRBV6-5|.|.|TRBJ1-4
CASSYGGGLGLEKLFF
TGTGCCAGCAGTTACGGAGGGGGGTTAGGCCTCGAAAAACTGTTTTTT
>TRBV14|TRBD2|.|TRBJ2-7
CASSQGLSGAEVYEQYF
TGTGCCAGCAGCCAGGGCCTTAGCGGGGCCGAAGTTTACGAGCAGTACTTC
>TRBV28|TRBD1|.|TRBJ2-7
CASRGTGFYEQYF
TGTGCCAGCAGAGGGACAGGATTCTACGAGCAGTACTTC
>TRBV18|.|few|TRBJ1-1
CASSPGEGTEAFF
TGTGCCAGCTCACCAGGTGAGGGCACTGAAGCTTTCTTT
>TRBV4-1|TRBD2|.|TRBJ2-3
CASSQATSGRAVGTDTQYF
TGCGCCAGCAGCCAAGCCACTAGCGGGAGGGCCGTAGGCACAGATACGCAGTATTTT
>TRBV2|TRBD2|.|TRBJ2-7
CASNRLAGLSSYEQYF
TGTGCCAGCAATAGACTAGCGGGCCTATCCTCCTACGAGCAGTACTTC
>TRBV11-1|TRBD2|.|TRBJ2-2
CASSLGTSLNTGELFF
TGTGCCAGCAGCTTAGGGACTAGCCTTAACACCGGGGAGCTGTTTTTT
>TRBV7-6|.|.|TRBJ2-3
CASSLALDTQYF
TGTGCCAGCAGCTTAGCATTGGATACGCAGTATTTT
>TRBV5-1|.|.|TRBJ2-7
CASSLGVAGNYEQYF
TGCGCCAGCAGCTTAGGCGTTGCGGGAAACTACGAGCAGTACTTC
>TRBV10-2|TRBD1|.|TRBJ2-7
CASRRGTVFYEQYF
TGCGCCAGCAGGAGAGGGACAGTCTTCTACGAGCAGTACTTC
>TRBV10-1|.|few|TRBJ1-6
CASSDLQDNSPLHF
TGCGCCAGCAGTGACCTACAGGATAATTCACCCCTCCACTTT
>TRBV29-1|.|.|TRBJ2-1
CSVAGGGGSYNEQFF
TGCAGCGTGGCTGGTGGAGGGGGGTCCTACAATGAGCAGTTCTTC
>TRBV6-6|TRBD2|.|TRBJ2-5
CASRTPSGRAEETQYF
TGTGCCAGCAGGACCCCCAGCGGGAGGGCCGAAGAGACCCAGTACTTC
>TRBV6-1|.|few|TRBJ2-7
CASSEMSSYEQYF
TGTGCCAGCAGTGAAATGTCATCCTACGAGCAGTACTTC